The TCR beta chain under discussion was sequenced for a study of blood T cell repertoires in COVID-19. Profiling relied on immunoSEQ multiplex PCR, and the TCRdb table lists in-frame clones only, not all of them. The table lists 80,000 to 130,000 clones, 80% to 90% of them singletons. CDR1 LGHDT and CDR2 YNNKEL come from the germline V gene (reference sequence). The CDR3 is 14 residues long. Losses at the gene ends were 6 bases for V and 3 bases for J; bases not matched to a gene: 2. The sequenced material came from PBMCs or T cells enriched from blood (not recorded which). This clonotype originated in a woman in her forties or fifties who had recovered from COVID-19. V gene TRBV3-1 (or the pseudogene TRBV3-2) combines with J gene TRBJ2-5; 12 bases agree with TRBD2. In DNA form, the CDR3 reads TGTGCCAGCAGGACTAGCGGGGGAGAAGAGACCCAGTACTTC. It codes for CASRTSGGEETQYF.